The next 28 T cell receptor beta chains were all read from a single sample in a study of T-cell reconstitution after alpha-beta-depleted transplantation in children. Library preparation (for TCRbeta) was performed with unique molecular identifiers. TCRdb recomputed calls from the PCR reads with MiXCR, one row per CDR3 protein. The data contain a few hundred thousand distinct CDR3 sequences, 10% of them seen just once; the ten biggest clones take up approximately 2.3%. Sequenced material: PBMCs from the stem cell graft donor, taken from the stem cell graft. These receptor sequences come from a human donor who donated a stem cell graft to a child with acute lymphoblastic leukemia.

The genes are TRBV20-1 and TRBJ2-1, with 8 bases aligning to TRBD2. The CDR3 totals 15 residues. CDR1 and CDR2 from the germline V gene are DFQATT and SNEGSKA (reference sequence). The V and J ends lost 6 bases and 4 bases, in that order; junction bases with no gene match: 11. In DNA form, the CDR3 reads TGCAGTGCGAAAGCGGGAGTTCTTACTTACAATGAGCAGTTCTTC. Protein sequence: CSAKAGVLTYNEQFF.

The CDR3 sequence is CASGASLAGGSETQYF. The CDR3 bases are TGTGCCAGCGGTGCCTCACTAGCGGGAGGTTCAGAGACCCAGTACTTC. The chain carries TRBV12-3 or TRBV12-4 and TRBJ2-5; 12 nucleotides agree with TRBD2. The CDR3 is 16 residues long. Germline trimming cut 8 bases from V and 4 bases from J; bases unmatched to any gene: 11.

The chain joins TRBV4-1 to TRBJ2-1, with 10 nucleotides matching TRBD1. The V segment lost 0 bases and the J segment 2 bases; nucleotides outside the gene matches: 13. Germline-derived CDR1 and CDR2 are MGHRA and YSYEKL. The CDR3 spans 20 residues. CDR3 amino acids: CASSQDRNIGTGVAYNEQFF. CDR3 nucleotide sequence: TGCGCCAGCAGCCAAGATAGGAATATTGGGACAGGGGTCGCCTACAATGAGCAGTTCTTC.

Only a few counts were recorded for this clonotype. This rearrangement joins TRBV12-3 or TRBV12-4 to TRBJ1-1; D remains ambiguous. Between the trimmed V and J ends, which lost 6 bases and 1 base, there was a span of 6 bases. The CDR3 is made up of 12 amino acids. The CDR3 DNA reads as TGTGCCAGCAGAGTTTCGAACACTGAAGCTTTCTTT. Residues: CASRVSNTEAFF.

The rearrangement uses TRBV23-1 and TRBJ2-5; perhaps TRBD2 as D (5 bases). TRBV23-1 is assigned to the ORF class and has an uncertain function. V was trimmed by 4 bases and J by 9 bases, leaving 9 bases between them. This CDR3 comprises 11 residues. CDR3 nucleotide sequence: TGCGCCAGCAGTCCTGTCGGGGCCCAGTACTTC. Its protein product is CASSPVGAQYF.

The CDR3 loop is CASSPPGTGSADTQYF. As DNA, the CDR3 is TGCGCCAGCAGCCCCCCCGGGACTGGCTCGGCAGATACGCAGTATTTT. The chain employs TRBV5-1 and TRBJ2-3, with a tentative D call TRBD2 (6 bases). V lost 4 bases to trimming and J lost 4 bases, with 19 bases between them. The CDR3 length is 16 residues. From germline, CDR1 is SGHRS and CDR2 YFSETQ.

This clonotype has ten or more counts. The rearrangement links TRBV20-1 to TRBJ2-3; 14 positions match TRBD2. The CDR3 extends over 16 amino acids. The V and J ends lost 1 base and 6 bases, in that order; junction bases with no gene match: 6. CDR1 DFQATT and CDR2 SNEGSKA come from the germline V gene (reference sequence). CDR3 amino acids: CSARAGLAGGRDTQYF. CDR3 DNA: TGCAGTGCTAGAGCCGGACTAGCGGGAGGTAGGGATACGCAGTATTTT.

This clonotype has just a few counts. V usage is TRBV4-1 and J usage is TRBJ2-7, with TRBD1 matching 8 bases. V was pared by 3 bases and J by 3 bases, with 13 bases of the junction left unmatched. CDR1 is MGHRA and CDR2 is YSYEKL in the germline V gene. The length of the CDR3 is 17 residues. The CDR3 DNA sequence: TGCGCCAGCAGCCAGGAGACACAGGGGGTAAGACTCTACGAGCAGTACTTC. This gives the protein CASSQETQGVRLYEQYF.

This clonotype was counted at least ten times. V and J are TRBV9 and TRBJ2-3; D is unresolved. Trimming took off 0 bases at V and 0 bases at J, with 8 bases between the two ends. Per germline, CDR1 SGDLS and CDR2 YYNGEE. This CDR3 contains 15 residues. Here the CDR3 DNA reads TGTGCCAGCAGCGTAGCCATAACTAGCACAGATACGCAGTATTTT. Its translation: CASSVAITSTDTQYF.

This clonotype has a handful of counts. The CDR3 region has the DNA TGCGCCAGCAGCTTGGAGGCTAGCGGGAGTAGGGGCCGGGAGCAGTTCTTC. Translated: CASSLEASGSRGREQFF. This chain joins TRBV5-1 and TRBJ2-1; 10 nucleotides line up with TRBD2. V trimming: 0 bases; J trimming: 10 bases; junction bases outside the gene matches: 13. Germline values: CDR1 SGHRS, CDR2 YFSETQ. The CDR3 is 17 residues long.

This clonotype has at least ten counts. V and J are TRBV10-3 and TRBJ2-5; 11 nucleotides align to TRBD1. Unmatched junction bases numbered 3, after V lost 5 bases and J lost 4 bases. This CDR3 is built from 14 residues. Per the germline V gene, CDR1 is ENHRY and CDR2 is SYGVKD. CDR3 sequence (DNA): TGTGCCATCAGTCCCGGGACAGGGGGAGAGACCCAGTACTTC. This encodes CAISPGTGGETQYF.

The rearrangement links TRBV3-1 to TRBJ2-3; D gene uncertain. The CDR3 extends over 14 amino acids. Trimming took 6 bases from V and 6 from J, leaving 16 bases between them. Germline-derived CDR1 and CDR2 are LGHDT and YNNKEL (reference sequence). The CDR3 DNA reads TGTGCCAGCAGACCCGGTTTACGCCGGGATACGCAGTATTTT. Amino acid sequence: CASRPGLRRDTQYF.

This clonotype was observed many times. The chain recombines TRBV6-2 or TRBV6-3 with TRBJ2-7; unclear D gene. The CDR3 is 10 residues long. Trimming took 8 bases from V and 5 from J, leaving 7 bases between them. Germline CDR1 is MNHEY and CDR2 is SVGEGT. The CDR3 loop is CASATDEQYF. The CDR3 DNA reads TGTGCCAGCGCTACTGACGAGCAGTACTTC.

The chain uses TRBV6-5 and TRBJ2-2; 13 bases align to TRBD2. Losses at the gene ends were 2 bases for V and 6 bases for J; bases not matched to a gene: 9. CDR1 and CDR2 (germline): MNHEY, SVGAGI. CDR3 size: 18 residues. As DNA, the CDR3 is TGTGCCAGCAGTTACGATACTAGCGGGAGGGCCCACTCCGGGGAGCTGTTTTTT. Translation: CASSYDTSGRAHSGELFF.

Here the CDR3 DNA reads TGCAGTGCTAGATCGCCGGGGACTAGCGGGACGACAGATACGCAGTATTTT. Its translation: CSARSPGTSGTTDTQYF. V and J are TRBV20-1 and TRBJ2-3, with 13 bases matching TRBD2. Per germline, CDR1 DFQATT and CDR2 SNEGSKA (reference sequence). V gave up 2 bases and J gave up 3 bases; unmatched junction bases: 8. The CDR3 is 17 residues long.

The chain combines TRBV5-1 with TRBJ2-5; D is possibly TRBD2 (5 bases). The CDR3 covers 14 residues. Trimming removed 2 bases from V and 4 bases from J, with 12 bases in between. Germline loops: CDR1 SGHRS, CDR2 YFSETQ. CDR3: CASSFTTIRETQYF. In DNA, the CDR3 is TGCGCCAGCAGCTTCACGACTATACGAGAGACCCAGTACTTC.

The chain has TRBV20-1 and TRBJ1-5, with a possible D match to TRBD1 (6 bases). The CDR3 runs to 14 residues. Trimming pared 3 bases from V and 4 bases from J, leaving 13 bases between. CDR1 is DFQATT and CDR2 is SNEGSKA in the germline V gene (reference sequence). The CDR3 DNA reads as TGCAGTGCTAGTCGCGGACAGAGAAATCAGCCCCAGCATTTT. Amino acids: CSASRGQRNQPQHF.

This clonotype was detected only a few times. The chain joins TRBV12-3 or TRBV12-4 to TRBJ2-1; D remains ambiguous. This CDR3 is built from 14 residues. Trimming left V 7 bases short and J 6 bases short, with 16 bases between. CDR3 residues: CASTYSGFRNEQFF. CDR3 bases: TGTGCCAGCACGTATAGTGGGTTTCGCAATGAGCAGTTCTTC.

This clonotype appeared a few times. CDR3: CASSPGTSSTEAFF. CDR3 nucleotide sequence: TGCGCCAGCAGCCCGGGGACGTCCTCCACTGAAGCTTTCTTT. The chain couples TRBV5-1 to TRBJ1-1; TRBD1 is a possible D gene (5 bases). Germline V gene sequence: CDR1 SGHRS, CDR2 YFSETQ. This CDR3 region has 14 residues. With 4 bases removed from V and 4 bases from J, the gap between germline ends came to 14 bases.

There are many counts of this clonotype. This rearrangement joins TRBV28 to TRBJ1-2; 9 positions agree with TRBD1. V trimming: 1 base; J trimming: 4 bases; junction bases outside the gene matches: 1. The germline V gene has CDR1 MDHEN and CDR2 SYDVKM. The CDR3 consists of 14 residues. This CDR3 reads CASSLSTGGYGYTF. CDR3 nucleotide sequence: TGTGCCAGCAGTTTATCGACAGGGGGCTATGGCTACACCTTC.

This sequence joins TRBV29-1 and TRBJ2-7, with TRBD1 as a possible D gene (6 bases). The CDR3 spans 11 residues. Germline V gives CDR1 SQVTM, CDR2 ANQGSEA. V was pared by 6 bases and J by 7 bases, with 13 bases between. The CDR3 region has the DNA TGCAGCGTGCTCAGGGGCGGTGAGCAGTACTTC. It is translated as CSVLRGGEQYF.

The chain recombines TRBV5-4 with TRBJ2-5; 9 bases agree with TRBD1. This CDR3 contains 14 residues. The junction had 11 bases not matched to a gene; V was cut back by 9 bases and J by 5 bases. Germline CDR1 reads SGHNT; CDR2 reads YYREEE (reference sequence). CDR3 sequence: CAMSLGQGTETQYF. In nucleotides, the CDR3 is TGTGCCATGAGCCTCGGACAGGGGACGGAGACCCAGTACTTC. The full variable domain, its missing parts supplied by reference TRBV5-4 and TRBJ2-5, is ETGVTQSPTHLIKTRGQQVTLRCSSQSGHNTVSWYQQALGQGPQFIFQYYREEENGRGNFPPRFSGLQFPNYSSELNVNALELDDSALYLCAMSLGQGTETQYFGPGTRLLVL.

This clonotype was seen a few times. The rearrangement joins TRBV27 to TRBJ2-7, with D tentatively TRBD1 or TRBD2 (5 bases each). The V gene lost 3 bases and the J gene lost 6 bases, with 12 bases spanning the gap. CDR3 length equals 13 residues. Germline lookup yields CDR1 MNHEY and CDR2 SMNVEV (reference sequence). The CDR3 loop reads CASSFGTASEQYF. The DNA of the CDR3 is TGTGCCAGCAGTTTCGGGACGGCCTCCGAGCAGTACTTC.

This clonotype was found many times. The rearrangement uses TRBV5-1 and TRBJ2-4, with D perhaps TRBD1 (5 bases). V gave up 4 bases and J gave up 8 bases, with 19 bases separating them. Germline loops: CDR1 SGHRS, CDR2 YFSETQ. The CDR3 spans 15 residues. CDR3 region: CASSASQGMPDIQYF. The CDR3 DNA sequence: TGCGCCAGCAGCGCATCCCAGGGAATGCCGGACATTCAGTACTTC.

DNA of the CDR3: TGTGCCAGCAGCCGAGAGGCAAAGAGTAAGTGGGGCTACAATGAGCAGTTCTTC. It codes for CASSREAKSKWGYNEQFF. The chain recombines TRBV3-1 with TRBJ2-1; D gene uncertain. Germline loops: CDR1 LGHDT, CDR2 YNNKEL (reference sequence). The CDR3 loop spans 18 amino acids. V was trimmed by 4 bases and J by 3 bases, leaving 22 bases between them.

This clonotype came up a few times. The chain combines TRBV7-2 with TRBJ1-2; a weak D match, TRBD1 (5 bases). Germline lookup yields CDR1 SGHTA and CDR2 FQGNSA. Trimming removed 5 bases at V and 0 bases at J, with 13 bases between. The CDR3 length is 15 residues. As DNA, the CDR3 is TGTGCCAGCAGCGATATGAGGGGCTCTAACTATGGCTACACCTTC. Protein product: CASSDMRGSNYGYTF.

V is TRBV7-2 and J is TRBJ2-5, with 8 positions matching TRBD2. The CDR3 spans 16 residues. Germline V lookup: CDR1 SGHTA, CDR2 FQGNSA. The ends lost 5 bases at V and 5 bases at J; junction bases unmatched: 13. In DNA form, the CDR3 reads TGTGCCAGCAGCCCGGACTGGCTAGCGGGTGGGGAGACCCAGTACTTC. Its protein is CASSPDWLAGGETQYF.

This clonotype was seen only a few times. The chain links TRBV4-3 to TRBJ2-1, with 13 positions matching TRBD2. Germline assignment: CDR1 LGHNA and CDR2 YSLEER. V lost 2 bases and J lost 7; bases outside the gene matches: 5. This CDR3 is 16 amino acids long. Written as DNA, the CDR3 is TGCGCCAGCAGCCAACGGACTAGCGGGAGAGGAAATGAGCAGTTCTTC. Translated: CASSQRTSGRGNEQFF.